These 6 T cell receptor beta chains were sequenced from one sample in a study of blood T cell repertoires in COVID-19. Libraries were prepared by immunoSEQ multiplex PCR; TCRdb keeps only in-frame clonotypes and omits some of them. The profile shows fewer than 250,000 clones, roughly 80% of them singletons. Sequencing input: peripheral blood. All receptors come from a woman over 75 with acute or convalescent COVID-19.

The chain carries TRBV27 and TRBJ2-3; 9 positions match TRBD2. Germline V gene lookup returns CDR1 MNHEY and CDR2 SMNVEV (reference sequence). J was trimmed by 3 bases and V by 3 bases; bases with no gene match: 7. There are 16 residues in the CDR3. CDR3 sequence (DNA): TGTGCCAGCAGTTTGGGCGGGGGGGTAGAAACAGATACGCAGTATTTT. Translated: CASSLGGGVETDTQYF.

The chain combines TRBV6-5 with TRBJ1-2; 9 nucleotides agree with TRBD1. The CDR3 totals 14 residues. The junction had 2 bases not matched to a gene; V was cut back by 2 bases and J by 4 bases. Germline V lookup: CDR1 MNHEY, CDR2 SVGAGI. CDR3 coding DNA: TGTGCCAGCAGTTACCAACAGGGGGCCTATGGCTACACCTTC. Translation gives CASSYQQGAYGYTF.

This clone was detected a few times. This chain links TRBV6-1 with TRBJ1-5, with TRBD1 matching 8 bases. The CDR3 runs 17 residues. V gave up 0 bases and J gave up 5 bases; unmatched junction bases: 9. Germline CDR1 is MNHNS and CDR2 is SASEGT. The CDR3 nucleotides read TGTGCCAGCAGTGAAGCTGTTGGACAGGGCCCTGATCAGCCCCAGCATTTT. It specifies CASSEAVGQGPDQPQHF.

The rearrangement links TRBV10-1 to TRBJ1-1; D is uncertain. The V gene lost 7 bases and the J gene lost 3 bases, with 15 bases spanning the gap. The germline CDR1 and CDR2 sequences are WNHNN and SYGVQD (reference sequence). The CDR3 is made up of 14 amino acids. The CDR3 DNA reads TGCGCCAGCACCGAGGATGAGAACGACACTGAAGCTTTCTTT. This translates into CASTEDENDTEAFF.

The genes are TRBV5-1 and TRBJ1-4; TRBD1 might be the D (5 bases). Germline V gene lookup returns CDR1 SGHRS and CDR2 YFSETQ. Trimming shortened V by 2 bases and J by 8 bases, and 16 bases separated the two germline ends. This CDR3 has 15 amino acids. The chain's CDR3 is CASSFRGGKEEKLFF. DNA of the CDR3: TGCGCCAGCAGCTTCCGCGGGGGGAAGGAGGAAAAACTGTTTTTT.

This chain connects TRBV15 to TRBJ2-7; possibly TRBD1 for D (5 bases). The germline CDR1 and CDR2 sequences are LNHNV and YYDKDF (reference sequence). The CDR3 is 15 residues long. The V end lost 0 bases, the J end lost 3 bases, and 12 bases lay between the germline ends. The CDR3, as DNA: TGTGCCACCAGCAGAGATCTGGCAGGGCTCTACGAGCAGTACTTC. This encodes CATSRDLAGLYEQYF.